The T cell receptor (beta chain) described here comes from a study of Graves' ophthalmopathy and Graves' hyperthyroidism. Study in general: Where ophthalmopathy was absent within 18 months of follow-up, hyperthyroidism was stable.

As the template, RNA transcripts were used to amplify TCR beta CDR3 regions. A first-round RT-PCR used HTBI primers, followed by a second-round multiplex PCR. TCRdb independently ran MiXCR on the multiplex PCR reads; one entry per CDR3 protein. The table has roughly 600,000 distinct CDR3 sequences, about two fifths seen once. Concerning this clonotype itself: Antigen: not known.

CDR3 length: 12 residues. V lost 0 bases to trimming and J lost 9 bases, with 9 bases between them. Germline assignment: CDR1 SGHRS and CDR2 YFSETQ. Overall study results and limits: The study's model predicted ophthalmopathy progression at 65% to 71% sensitivity and around 75% specificity.

Among the hyperthyroidism patients, all were newly diagnosed, aged 18 to 65, with under 2 months' duration. Lactation, pregnancy, uncontrolled infections and other autoimmune diseases were all grounds for excluding patients. The genes are TRBV5-1 and TRBJ2-5; the D gene is possibly TRBD2 (6 bases). This clonotype was sampled from an adult man with Graves' hyperthyroidism. Specimen: peripheral blood or thyroid tissue (not recorded which). The CDR3 reads CASSLAAGSQYF. As DNA, the CDR3 is TGCGCCAGCAGCTTGGCCGCGGGGTCCCAGTACTTC.